This T cell receptor beta chain was sequenced in a study of siplizumab effects on memory and regulatory T cells. Whole-study findings and limits: A minor share of alloreactive clones matched unstimulated subsets.

This clone has a handful of counts. Its target is unknown. Sequencing was performed with immunoSEQ multiplex PCR; in TCRdb, only in-frame clones are kept and a portion is missing. Found here are 70,000 or so clones, under 95% of them singletons; the top ten hold approximately 30%. With 4 bases clipped from V and 5 bases from J, the junction kept 20 bases outside the gene matches. Germline V lookup: CDR1 SGHDT, CDR2 YYEEEE. The CDR3 runs to 18 residues. Source material: CD8+ T cells sorted from blood. The clonotype originates from a human donor in good health. The V and J genes are TRBV5-6 and TRBJ1-2, with 7 bases that match TRBD1. The CDR3 sequence: CASSPSFIQGIQGYGYTF. The CDR3 coding sequence is TGTGCCAGCAGCCCATCCTTCATACAGGGGATCCAAGGGTATGGCTACACCTTC. The full variable domain, with the rest looked up from reference TRBV5-6 and TRBJ1-2, is DAGVTQSPTHLIKTRGQQVTLRCSPKSGHDTVSWYQQALGQGPQFIFQYYEEEERQRGNFPDRFSGHQFPNYSSELNVNALLLGDSALYLCASSPSFIQGIQGYGYTFGSGTRLTVV.